This T cell receptor (beta chain) was recorded in a study of blood T cell repertoires in COVID-19. Authors' analysis steps: Reference gene primer amplification yielded estimated nucleated cell counts. Produced via immunoSEQ multiplex PCR; TCRdb's table is partial and in-frame only. For V, J and clone size, that table is used; D and trimming come from the DNA. The sample shows about 300,000 clones, around 90% of them seen only once. Enrolled through a virtual design, the participants were between 18 and 89 years of age and came from under 25 US areas. Recovery among Cohort 3 donors was established by two negative PCRs, clearance, or symptom resolution. The clonotype comes from a woman in her 30s who had recovered from COVID-19. Material for sequencing was PBMCs or T cells enriched from blood (not recorded which).

The CDR3 loop is CASRAESRSTDTQYF. In nucleotides, the CDR3 is TGTGCCAGCAGGGCGGAGAGCCGAAGCACAGATACGCAGTATTTT. V is TRBV2 and J is TRBJ2-3; D is ambiguous. CDR1 SNHLY and CDR2 FYNNEI come from the germline V gene. This CDR3 has 15 residues. V shed 6 bases and J shed 0 bases, with 13 bases lying between them.